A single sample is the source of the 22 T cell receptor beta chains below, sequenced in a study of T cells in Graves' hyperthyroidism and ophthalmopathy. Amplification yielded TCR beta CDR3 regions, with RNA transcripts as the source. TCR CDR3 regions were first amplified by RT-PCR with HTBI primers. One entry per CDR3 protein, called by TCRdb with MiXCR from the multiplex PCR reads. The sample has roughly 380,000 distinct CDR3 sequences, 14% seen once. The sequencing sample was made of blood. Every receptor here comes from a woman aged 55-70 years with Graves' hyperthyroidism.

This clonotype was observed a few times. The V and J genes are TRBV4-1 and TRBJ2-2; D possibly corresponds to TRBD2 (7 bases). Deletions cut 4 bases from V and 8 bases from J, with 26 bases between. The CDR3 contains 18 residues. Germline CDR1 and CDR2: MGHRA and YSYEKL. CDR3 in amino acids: CASSRQPLAEGVLGELFF. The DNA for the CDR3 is TGCGCCAGCAGCCGACAACCCCTAGCGGAGGGGGTCTTAGGGGAGCTGTTTTTT.

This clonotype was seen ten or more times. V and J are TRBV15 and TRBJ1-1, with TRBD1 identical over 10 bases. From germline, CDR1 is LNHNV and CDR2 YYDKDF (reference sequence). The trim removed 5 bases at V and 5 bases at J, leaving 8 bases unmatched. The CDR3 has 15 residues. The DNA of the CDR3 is TGTGCCACCAGCGTCCAGACAGGGGGCTGGACTGAAGCTTTCTTT. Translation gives CATSVQTGGWTEAFF.

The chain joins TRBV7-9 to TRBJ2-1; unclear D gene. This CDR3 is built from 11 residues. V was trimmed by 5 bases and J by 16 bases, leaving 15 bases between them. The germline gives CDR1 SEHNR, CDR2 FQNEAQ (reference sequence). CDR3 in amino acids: CASSLGIWQFF. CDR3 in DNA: TGTGCCAGCAGCCTAGGAATCTGGCAATTCTTC. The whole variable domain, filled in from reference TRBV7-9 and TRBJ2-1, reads DTGVSQNPRHKITKRGQNVTFRCDPISEHNRLYWYRQTLGQGPEFLTYFQNEAQLEKSRLLSDRFSAERPKGSFSTLEIQRTEQGDSAMYLCASSLGIWQFFGPGTRLTVL.

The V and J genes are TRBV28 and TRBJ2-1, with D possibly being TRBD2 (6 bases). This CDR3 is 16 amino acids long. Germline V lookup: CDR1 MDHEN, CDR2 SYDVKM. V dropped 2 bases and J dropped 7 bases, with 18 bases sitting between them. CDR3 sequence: CASSLSAGGGMNEQFF. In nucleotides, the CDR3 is TGTGCCAGCAGTTTAAGCGCCGGGGGAGGAATGAATGAGCAGTTCTTC. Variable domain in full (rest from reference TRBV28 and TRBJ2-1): DVKVTQSSRYLVKRTGEKVFLECVQDMDHENMFWYRQDPGLGLRLIYFSYDVKMKEKGDIPEGYSVSREKKERFSLILESASTNQTSMYLCASSLSAGGGMNEQFFGPGTRLTVL.

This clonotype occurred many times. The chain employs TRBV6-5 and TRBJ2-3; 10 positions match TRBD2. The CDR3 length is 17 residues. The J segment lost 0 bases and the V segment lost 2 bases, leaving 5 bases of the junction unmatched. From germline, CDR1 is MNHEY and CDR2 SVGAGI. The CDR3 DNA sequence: TGTGCCAGCAGTTACGGGGGGACTAGCGCCAGCACAGATACGCAGTATTTT. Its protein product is CASSYGGTSASTDTQYF.

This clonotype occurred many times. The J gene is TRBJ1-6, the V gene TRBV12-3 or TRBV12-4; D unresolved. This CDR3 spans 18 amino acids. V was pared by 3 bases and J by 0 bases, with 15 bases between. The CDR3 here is CASSFPPLPSSYNSPLHF. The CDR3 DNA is TGTGCCAGCAGTTTTCCTCCACTGCCGAGCTCCTATAATTCACCCCTCCACTTT.

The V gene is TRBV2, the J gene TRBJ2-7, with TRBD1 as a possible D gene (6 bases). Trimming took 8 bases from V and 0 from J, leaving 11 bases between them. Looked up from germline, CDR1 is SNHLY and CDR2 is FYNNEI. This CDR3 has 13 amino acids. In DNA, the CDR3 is TGTGCCAGCGACAGGCCAAGCTCCTACGAGCAGTACTTC. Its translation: CASDRPSSYEQYF.

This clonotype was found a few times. The CDR3 protein is CASSRRGGGGYTF. CDR3 nucleotide sequence: TGTGCCAGCAGCCGTCGGGGGGGCGGTGGCTACACCTTC. The rearrangement joins TRBV27 to TRBJ1-2; D might be TRBD1 (6 bases). V was clipped by 6 bases and J by 7 bases, with 15 bases between them. Looked up from germline, CDR1 is MNHEY and CDR2 is SMNVEV (reference sequence). The CDR3 extends over 13 amino acids.

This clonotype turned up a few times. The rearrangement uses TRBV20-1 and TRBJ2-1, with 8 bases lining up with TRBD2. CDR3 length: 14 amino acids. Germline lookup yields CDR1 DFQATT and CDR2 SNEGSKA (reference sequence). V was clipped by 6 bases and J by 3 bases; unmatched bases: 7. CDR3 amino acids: CSALAGTIYNEQFF. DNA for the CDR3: TGCAGTGCCTTAGCGGGAACAATCTACAATGAGCAGTTCTTC.

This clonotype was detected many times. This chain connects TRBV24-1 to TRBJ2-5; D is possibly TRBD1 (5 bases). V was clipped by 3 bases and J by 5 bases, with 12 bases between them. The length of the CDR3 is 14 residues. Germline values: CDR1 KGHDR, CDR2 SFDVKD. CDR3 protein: CATSDTDTAETQYF. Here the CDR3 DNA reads TGTGCCACCAGTGATACGGACACCGCGGAGACCCAGTACTTC.

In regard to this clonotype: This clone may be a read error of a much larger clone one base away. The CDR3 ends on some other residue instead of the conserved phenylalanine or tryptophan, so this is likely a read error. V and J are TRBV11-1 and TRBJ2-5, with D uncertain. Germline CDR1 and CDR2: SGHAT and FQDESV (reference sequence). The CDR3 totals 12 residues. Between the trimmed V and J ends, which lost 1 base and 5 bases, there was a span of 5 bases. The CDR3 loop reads CASSLGFETQYL. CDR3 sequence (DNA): TGTGCCAGCAGCTTAGGGTTTGAGACCCAGTACCTC.

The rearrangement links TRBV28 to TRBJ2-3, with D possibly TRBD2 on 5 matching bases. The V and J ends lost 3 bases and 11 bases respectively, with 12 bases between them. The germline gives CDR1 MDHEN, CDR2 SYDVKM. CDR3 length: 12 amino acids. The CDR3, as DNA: TGTGCCAGCAGTTTCCAGCGGTTAGAGCAGTATTTT. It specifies CASSFQRLEQYF.

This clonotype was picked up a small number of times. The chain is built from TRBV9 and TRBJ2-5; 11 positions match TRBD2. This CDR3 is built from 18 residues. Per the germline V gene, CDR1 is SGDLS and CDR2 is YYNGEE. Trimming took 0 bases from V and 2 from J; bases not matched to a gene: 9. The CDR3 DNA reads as TGTGCCAGCAGCGTAGGCACTAGCGGGAGAGCGATGCAAGAGACCCAGTACTTC. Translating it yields CASSVGTSGRAMQETQYF.

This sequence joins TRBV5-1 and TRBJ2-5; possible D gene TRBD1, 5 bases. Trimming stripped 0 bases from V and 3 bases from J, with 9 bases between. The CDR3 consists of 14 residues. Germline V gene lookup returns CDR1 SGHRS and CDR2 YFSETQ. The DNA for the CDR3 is TGCGCCAGCAGCTTGGGGGGCTTGGAAGAGACCCAGTACTTC. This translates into CASSLGGLEETQYF.

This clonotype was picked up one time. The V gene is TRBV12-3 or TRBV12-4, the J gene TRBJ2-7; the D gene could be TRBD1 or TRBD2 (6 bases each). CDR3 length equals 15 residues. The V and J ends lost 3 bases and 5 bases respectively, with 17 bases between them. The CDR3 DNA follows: TGTGCCAGCAGTTTGACCGGGGGCGAGGTCCACGAGCAGTACTTC. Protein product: CASSLTGGEVHEQYF.

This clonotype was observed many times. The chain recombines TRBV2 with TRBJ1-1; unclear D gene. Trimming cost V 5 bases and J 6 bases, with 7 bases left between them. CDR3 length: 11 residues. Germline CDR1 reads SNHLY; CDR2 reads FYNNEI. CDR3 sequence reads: CASSRGAEAFF. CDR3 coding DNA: TGTGCCAGCAGTAGAGGAGCTGAAGCTTTCTTT.

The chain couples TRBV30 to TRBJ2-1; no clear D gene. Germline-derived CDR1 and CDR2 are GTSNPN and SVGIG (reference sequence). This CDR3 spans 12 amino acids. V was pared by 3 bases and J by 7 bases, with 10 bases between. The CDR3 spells CAWSPGRNEQFF. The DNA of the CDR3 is TGTGCCTGGAGCCCAGGACGGAATGAGCAGTTCTTC.

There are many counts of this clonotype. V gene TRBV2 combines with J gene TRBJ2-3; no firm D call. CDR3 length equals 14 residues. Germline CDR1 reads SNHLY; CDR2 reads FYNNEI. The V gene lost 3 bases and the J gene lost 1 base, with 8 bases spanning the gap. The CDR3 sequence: CASSEGTRTDTQYF. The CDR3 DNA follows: TGTGCCAGCAGTGAGGGTACGCGCACAGATACGCAGTATTTT.

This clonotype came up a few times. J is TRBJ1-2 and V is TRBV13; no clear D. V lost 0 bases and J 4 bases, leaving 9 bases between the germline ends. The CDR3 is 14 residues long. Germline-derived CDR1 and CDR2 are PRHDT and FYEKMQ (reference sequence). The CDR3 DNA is TGTGCCAGCAGCTTAGGACAGCCCAGCTATGGCTACACCTTC. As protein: CASSLGQPSYGYTF.

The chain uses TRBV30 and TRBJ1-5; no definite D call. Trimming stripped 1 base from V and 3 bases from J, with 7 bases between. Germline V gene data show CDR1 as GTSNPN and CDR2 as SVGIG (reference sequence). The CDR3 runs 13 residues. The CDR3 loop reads CAWSASYNQPQHF. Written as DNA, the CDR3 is TGTGCCTGGAGTGCTTCCTACAATCAGCCCCAGCATTTT.

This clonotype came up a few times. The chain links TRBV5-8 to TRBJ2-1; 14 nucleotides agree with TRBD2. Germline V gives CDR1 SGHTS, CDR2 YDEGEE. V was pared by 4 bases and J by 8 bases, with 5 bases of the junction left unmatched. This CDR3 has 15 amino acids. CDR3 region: CASSPTSGREYEQFF. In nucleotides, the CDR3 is TGTGCCAGCAGCCCGACTAGCGGGAGGGAGTATGAGCAGTTCTTC.

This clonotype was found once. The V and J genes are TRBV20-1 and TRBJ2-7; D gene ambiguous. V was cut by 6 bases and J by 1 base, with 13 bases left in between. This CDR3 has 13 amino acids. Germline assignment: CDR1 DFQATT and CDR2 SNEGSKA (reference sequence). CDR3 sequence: CSAARGRSYEQYF. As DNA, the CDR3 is TGCAGTGCCGCGAGAGGCAGATCCTACGAGCAGTACTTC.